A selection of T cell receptor beta chains follows, all from one sample in a study of cytomegalovirus exposure and HLA in healthy donors. Assay used: immunoSEQ multiplex PCR; TCRdb lists only in-frame clones, some missing. The table lists approximately 90,000 clones, about 76% of them singletons. The sample comprised PBMCs. The receptors here all came from a middle-aged woman in good health and CMV-seronegative. CDR3s include the opening cysteine and the closing phenylalanine or tryptophan. The D gene is left open where the match is weak. Rows give clone size only sometimes, using once, few, many, or a class for an expanded clone.

>TRBV5-1|TRBJ1-3|-|-
CASRDDIAKGTIYF
TGCGCCAGCAGGGACGACATCGCGAAGGGGACCATATATTTT
>TRBV6-6|TRBJ2-3|few|TRBD2
CASTGLAGGGDTQYF
TGTGCCAGCACCGGACTAGCGGGGGGAGGAGATACGCAGTATTTT
>TRBV4-2|TRBJ1-1|-|-
CASSQAGTEAFF
TGTGCCAGCAGCCAAGCAGGAACTGAAGCTTTCTTT
>TRBV20-1|TRBJ2-7|-|-
CSANRDYEQYF
TGCAGTGCTAACAGAGACTACGAGCAGTACTTC
>TRBV6-1|TRBJ2-2|-|-
CASPGGWGNTGELFF
TGTGCCAGCCCCGGAGGTTGGGGGAACACCGGGGAGCTGTTTTTT
>TRBV29-1|TRBJ1-1|once|TRBD1
CSVEGAGGYTEAFF
TGCAGCGTTGAAGGGGCAGGGGGCTACACTGAAGCTTTCTTT
>TRBV5-8|TRBJ2-1|-|-
CASSLHSGGTGAYNEQFF
TGTGCCAGCAGCCTGCACTCCGGGGGGACAGGCGCCTACAATGAGCAGTTCTTC
>TRBV7-2|TRBJ1-2|-|-
CASSNRVGYTF
TGTGCCAGCAGTAACAGGGTTGGCTACACCTTC
>TRBV2|TRBJ1-1|-|TRBD1
CASDRANTEAFF
TGTGCCAGCGACAGGGCGAACACTGAAGCTTTCTTT
>TRBV6-5|TRBJ1-1|-|TRBD1
CASRDRGDTEAFF
TGTGCCAGCCGGGACAGGGGGGACACTGAAGCTTTCTTT
>TRBV18|TRBJ1-1|-|-
CASSPRLQGNTEAFF
TGTGCCAGCTCACCACGGCTCCAGGGGAACACTGAAGCTTTCTTT
>TRBV5-1|TRBJ1-2|-|-
CASSFTGRLYGYTF
TGCGCCAGCAGCTTTACTGGGCGCCTCTATGGCTACACCTTC
>TRBV5-4|TRBJ2-5|few|-
CASSPSLVGETQYF
TGTGCCAGCAGCCCCTCACTAGTGGGGGAGACCCAGTACTTC
>TRBV7-6|TRBJ1-3|-|-
CASSLALGGNTIYF
TGTGCCAGCAGCTTAGCTCTCGGTGGAAACACCATATATTTT
>TRBV7-3|TRBJ1-1|-|-
CASSSGANTEAFF
TGTGCCAGCAGCTCGGGAGCGAACACTGAAGCTTTCTTT
>TRBV27|TRBJ2-6|-|-
CASGGTSEGANVLTF
TGTGCCAGCGGCGGGACCTCGGAGGGGGCCAACGTCCTGACTTTC
>TRBV6-5|TRBJ2-2|-|-
CASSYGRQGHGELFF
TGTGCCAGCAGTTACGGGCGGCAGGGCCACGGGGAGCTGTTTTTT
>TRBV27|TRBJ1-2|-|-
CASSSDPTGAVDGYTF
TGTGCCAGCAGTTCAGATCCGACAGGAGCCGTCGATGGCTACACCTTC
>TRBV2|TRBJ2-7|-|-
CASSEAGDTLYEQYF
TGTGCCAGCAGTGAGGCGGGTGACACGCTCTACGAGCAGTACTTC
>TRBV14|TRBJ1-2|-|-
CASSPGTYGYTF
TGTGCCAGCAGTCCGGGTACCTATGGCTACACCTTC
>TRBV5-1|TRBJ1-2|-|-
CASSLGTLYGYTF
TGCGCCAGCAGCTTGGGGACACTGTATGGCTACACCTTC
>TRBV6-5|TRBJ1-2|-|TRBD1
CASSKGQDYGYTF
TGTGCCAGCAGCAAGGGACAGGACTATGGCTACACCTTC